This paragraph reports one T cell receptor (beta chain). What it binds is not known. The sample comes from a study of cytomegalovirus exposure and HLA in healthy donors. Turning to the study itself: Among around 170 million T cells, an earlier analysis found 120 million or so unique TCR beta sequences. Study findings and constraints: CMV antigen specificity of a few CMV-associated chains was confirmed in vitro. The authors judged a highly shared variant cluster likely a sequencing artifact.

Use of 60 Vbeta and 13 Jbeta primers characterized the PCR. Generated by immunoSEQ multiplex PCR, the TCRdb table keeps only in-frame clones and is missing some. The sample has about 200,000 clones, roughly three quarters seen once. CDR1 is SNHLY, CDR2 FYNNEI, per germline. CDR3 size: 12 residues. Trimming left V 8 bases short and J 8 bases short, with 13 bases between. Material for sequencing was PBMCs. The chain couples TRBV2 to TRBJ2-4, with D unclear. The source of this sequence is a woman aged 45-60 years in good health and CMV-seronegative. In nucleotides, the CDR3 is TGTGCCAGCCAGTTGGGCAAGGACATTCAGTACTTC. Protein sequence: CASQLGKDIQYF.